The 5 T cell receptor beta chains reported below all come from one sample, sequenced in a study of T cells in Graves' hyperthyroidism and ophthalmopathy (dated by TCRdb to between 2018 and 2021). The library was prepared using multiplex PCR. TCRdb records Illumina HiSeq 2000 as the sequencer. TCR beta CDR3 regions were amplified from RNA transcripts. For the first round of RT-PCR on the TCR CDR3, the HTBI primer set was used together with the Qiagen OneStep RT-PCR kit. In-frame beta chains were kept once TCRdb had trimmed the public reads at Q25 with fastp and called clones with MiXCR. Each record represents a unique CDR3 protein, reported with the most common genes and DNA among its rows. This sample is represented by a few hundred thousand distinct CDR3 sequences; about 15% of them were singletons. The top ten constitute around 5.4% of the sample. Sequenced: blood. These receptors were obtained from a woman aged 25 to 39 with Graves' hyperthyroidism that later progressed to Graves' ophthalmopathy.

With regard to this clonotype: A read error may be the cause here, since a much bigger clone is one base away. This chain links TRBV29-1 with TRBJ2-7, with TRBD2 matching 12 bases. The CDR3 runs to 13 residues. Germline V lookup: CDR1 SQVTM, CDR2 ANQGSEA. As DNA, the CDR3 is TGCGGCGCCGGACTAGCGGGGACCTACGAGCAGTACTTC. Protein product: CGAGLAGTYEQYF.

There are many counts of this clonotype. The chain's CDR3 is CAWSLGGLARYNEQFF. The DNA of the CDR3 is TGTGCCTGGAGTTTAGGGGGACTAGCGCGTTACAATGAGCAGTTCTTC. J is TRBJ2-1 and V is TRBV30; the match to TRBD2 covers 10 bases. Germline V gives CDR1 GTSNPN, CDR2 SVGIG (reference sequence). J was trimmed by 4 bases and V by 2 bases; bases with no gene match: 8. This CDR3 comprises 16 residues.

The J gene is TRBJ2-7, the V gene TRBV7-9; D uncertain. Per the germline V gene, CDR1 is SEHNR and CDR2 is FQNEAQ (reference sequence). The germline V and J ends were trimmed by 1 base and 3 bases, with 13 bases remaining between them. This CDR3 is built from 15 residues. The CDR3 sequence is CASSLVGSTDYEQYF. CDR3 coding DNA: TGTGCCAGCAGCTTAGTTGGCAGTACAGACTACGAGCAGTACTTC. Drawing the rest from reference TRBV7-9 and TRBJ2-7, the complete variable domain is DTGVSQNPRHKITKRGQNVTFRCDPISEHNRLYWYRQTLGQGPEFLTYFQNEAQLEKSRLLSDRFSAERPKGSFSTLEIQRTEQGDSAMYLCASSLVGSTDYEQYFGPGTRLTVT.

This clonotype was observed many times. The rearrangement joins TRBV7-9 to TRBJ2-3, with a tentative D call TRBD2 (6 bases). Germline lookup yields CDR1 SEHNR and CDR2 FQNEAQ (reference sequence). There are 15 residues in the CDR3. V lost 5 bases, J lost 6 bases, and 18 bases lay in between. The chain's CDR3 is CASSPVKSGRDTQYF. The CDR3 nucleotides are TGTGCCAGCAGCCCCGTTAAGAGCGGGCGGGATACGCAGTATTTT.

There are many counts of this clonotype. V is TRBV12-3 or TRBV12-4 and J is TRBJ2-7; 14 bases match TRBD2. V lost 2 bases, J lost 4 bases, and 7 bases stayed unmatched. This CDR3 spans 17 amino acids. Here the CDR3 reads CASSLRTSGRFGYEQYF. The CDR3 nucleotides are TGTGCCAGCAGTTTACGGACTAGCGGGAGGTTCGGATACGAGCAGTACTTC.